This T cell receptor beta chain was recovered during a study of cytomegalovirus exposure and HLA in healthy donors. Regarding the study as a whole: A few chains linked to CMV were shown in vitro to be specific for CMV antigens.

CDR3 size: 19 residues. Trimming took 2 bases from V and 6 from J; bases not matched to a gene: 16. Germline V lookup: CDR1 LGHNA, CDR2 YSLEER. Note on this clone: Its antigen is still unknown.

Clones were sequenced by immunoSEQ multiplex PCR, and TCRdb holds only the in-frame ones, with some missing. The sample lists 200,000 to 300,000 clones; 80% to 90% were seen once. Material: PBMCs. The gene calls are TRBV4-3 and TRBJ2-3; 11 bases fit TRBD2. The receptor's source is a young man in good health and CMV-seronegative. The CDR3 loop is CASSQREPKTSGMSDTQYF. In nucleotides, the CDR3 is TGCGCCAGCAGCCAAAGGGAACCAAAGACTAGCGGGATGTCCGATACGCAGTATTTT.